This T cell receptor beta chain was found in a study of T cells in localized non-small cell lung cancer. Findings of the study overall: Within adjacent lung there appeared a median approximately 59 of the top 100 tumor clones. Longer overall survival accompanied higher blood T cell density. Tumor samples were not multi-region, leaving intratumor heterogeneity unexcluded.

CDR3 length equals 13 residues. Looked up from germline, CDR1 is SSHAT and CDR2 is FNYEAQ (reference sequence). Points on this clone: Its antigen remains unidentified. A junction boundary mismatches the germline segment, possibly from a read error.

Profiling relied on immunoSEQ multiplex PCR, and the TCRdb table lists in-frame clones only, not all of them. The sample lists about 60,000 clones; roughly 90% were seen once. V gene TRBV7-7 combines with J gene TRBJ2-1; 11 nucleotides match TRBD2. The TCR originated in a woman aged 40-70 years with stage I lung adenocarcinoma. Source: peripheral blood, taken before any cancer treatment. The DNA for the CDR3 is TGTGCTAGCAGCTTGGGGACTAGCGGTGAGCAGTTCTTC. Translating it yields CASSLGTSGEQFF.